The table lists the clone carrying this T cell receptor beta chain with a count of one. In germline, CDR1 is SEHNR, CDR2 FQNEAQ (reference sequence). Trimming removed 2 bases from V and 1 base from J; junction bases left unmatched: 2. The CDR3 extends over 15 amino acids. This sample is part of a study of blood T cell repertoires in COVID-19. Study details: COVID-19 samples from acute and convalescent phases originated in the United States, Italy and Spain. The cDNA or gDNA used as material had been derived from T cells, B-cell-depleted T cells, or PBMCs.

Per the authors' pipeline: By means of reference gene primer amplification, nucleated cell counts were estimated. Measured with immunoSEQ multiplex PCR; TCRdb has only the in-frame clones, and not every one. V, J and clone size reflect that table, while D and trimming were determined from the DNA. The sample yields approximately 150,000 clones, 86% seen once. Sequences were obtained from peripheral blood. V and J are TRBV7-9 and TRBJ2-3, with 8 nucleotides matching TRBD2. This TCR came from a woman between 55 and 75 years old with acute or convalescent COVID-19. CDR3 protein: CASSLKAGGTDTQYF. CDR3 sequence (DNA): TGTGCCAGCAGCTTAAAAGCGGGGGGCACAGATACGCAGTATTTT.